This T cell receptor (beta chain) is from a study of blood T cell repertoires in COVID-19. Across the study: The United States, Italy and Spain supplied acute and convalescent COVID-19 samples. T cells, B-cell-depleted T cells, or PBMCs supplied cDNA or gDNA.

Using immunoSEQ multiplex PCR, the repertoire was profiled, and TCRdb retains in-frame clones only, with some absent. The repertoire holds 53,000 or so clones, with approximately 84% as singletons. CDR1 MDHEN and CDR2 SYDVKM come from the germline V gene. The CDR3 is made up of 15 amino acids. Unmatched junction bases numbered 10, after V lost 8 bases and J lost 3 bases. This TCR derives from a human donor in a cohort sampled during active COVID-19. Sequencing used peripheral blood. The chain has TRBV28 and TRBJ2-1, with 7 bases that match TRBD1. The CDR3 sequence: CASHQTGVHYNEQFF. The CDR3 DNA follows: TGTGCCAGCCACCAAACAGGGGTTCACTACAATGAGCAGTTCTTC. The full variable domain, its missing parts supplied by reference TRBV28 and TRBJ2-1, is DVKVTQSSRYLVKRTGEKVFLECVQDMDHENMFWYRQDPGLGLRLIYFSYDVKMKEKGDIPEGYSVSREKKERFSLILESASTNQTSMYLCASHQTGVHYNEQFFGPGTRLTVL.